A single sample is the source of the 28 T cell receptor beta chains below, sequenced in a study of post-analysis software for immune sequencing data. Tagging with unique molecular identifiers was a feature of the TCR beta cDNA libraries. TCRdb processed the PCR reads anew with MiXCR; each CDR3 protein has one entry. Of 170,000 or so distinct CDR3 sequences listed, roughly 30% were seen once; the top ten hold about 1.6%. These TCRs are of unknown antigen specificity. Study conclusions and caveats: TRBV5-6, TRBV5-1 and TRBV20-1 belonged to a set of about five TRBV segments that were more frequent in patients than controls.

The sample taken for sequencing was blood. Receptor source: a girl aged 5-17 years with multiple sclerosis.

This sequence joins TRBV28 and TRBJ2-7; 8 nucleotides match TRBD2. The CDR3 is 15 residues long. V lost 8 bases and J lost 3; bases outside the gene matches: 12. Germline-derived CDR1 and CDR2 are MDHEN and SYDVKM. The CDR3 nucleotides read TGTGCCAGCCGATACTCCGGACTAGCAAACTACGAGCAGTACTTC. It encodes CASRYSGLANYEQYF. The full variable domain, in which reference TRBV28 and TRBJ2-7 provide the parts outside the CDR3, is DVKVTQSSRYLVKRTGEKVFLECVQDMDHENMFWYRQDPGLGLRLIYFSYDVKMKEKGDIPEGYSVSREKKERFSLILESASTNQTSMYLCASRYSGLANYEQYFGPGTRLTVT.

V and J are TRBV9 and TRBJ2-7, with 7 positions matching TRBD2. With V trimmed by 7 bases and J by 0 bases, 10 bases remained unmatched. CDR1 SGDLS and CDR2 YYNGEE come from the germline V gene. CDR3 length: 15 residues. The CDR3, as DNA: TGTGCCAGCGCCCGCTCCGGGACTAACTCCTACGAGCAGTACTTC. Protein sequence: CASARSGTNSYEQYF.

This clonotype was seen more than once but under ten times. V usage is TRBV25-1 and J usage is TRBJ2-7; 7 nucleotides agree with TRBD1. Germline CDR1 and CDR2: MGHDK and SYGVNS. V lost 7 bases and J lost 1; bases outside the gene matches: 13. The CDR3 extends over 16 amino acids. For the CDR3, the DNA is TGTGCCAGCACCGTAGAGACTGAGACAGGGTCCTACGAGCAGTACTTC. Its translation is CASTVETETGSYEQYF.

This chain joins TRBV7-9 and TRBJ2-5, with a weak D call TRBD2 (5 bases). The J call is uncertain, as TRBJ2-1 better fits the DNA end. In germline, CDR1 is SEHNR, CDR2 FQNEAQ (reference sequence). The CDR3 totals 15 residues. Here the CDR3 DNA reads TGTGCCAGCAGCTTTTCCGGGGATTACCAAGAGACCCAGTTCTTC. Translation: CASSFSGDYQETQFF.

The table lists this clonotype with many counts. The CDR3 here is CASSLRWEEGTYNEQFF. The CDR3, as DNA: TGTGCCAGCAGTTTAAGGTGGGAGGAGGGCACCTACAATGAGCAGTTCTTC. V and J are TRBV12-3 or TRBV12-4 and TRBJ2-1; the D gene is possibly TRBD2 (6 bases). V was pared by 2 bases and J by 2 bases, with 16 bases between. This CDR3 contains 17 residues.

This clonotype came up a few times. CDR3: CASTLIKDRASYEQYF. DNA for the CDR3: TGTGCCAGCACCCTGATAAAGGACAGGGCGTCCTACGAGCAGTACTTC. This chain joins TRBV2 and TRBJ2-7; TRBD1 matches 8 bases. J was trimmed by 1 base and V by 7 bases; bases with no gene match: 12. Germline V gives CDR1 SNHLY, CDR2 FYNNEI. CDR3 length: 16 residues. Using reference TRBV2 and TRBJ2-7 for the parts outside the CDR3, the full variable domain is EPEVTQTPSHQVTQMGQEVILRCVPISNHLYFYWYRQILGQKVEFLVSFYNNEISEKSEIFDDQFSVERPDGSNFTLKIRSTKLEDSAMYFCASTLIKDRASYEQYFGPGTRLTVT.

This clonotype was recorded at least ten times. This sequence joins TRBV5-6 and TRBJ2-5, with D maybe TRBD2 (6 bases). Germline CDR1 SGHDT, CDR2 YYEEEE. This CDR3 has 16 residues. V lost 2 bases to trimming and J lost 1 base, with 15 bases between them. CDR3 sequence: CASSFVEAGPQETQYF. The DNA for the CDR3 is TGTGCCAGCAGCTTCGTCGAGGCGGGGCCCCAAGAGACCCAGTACTTC.

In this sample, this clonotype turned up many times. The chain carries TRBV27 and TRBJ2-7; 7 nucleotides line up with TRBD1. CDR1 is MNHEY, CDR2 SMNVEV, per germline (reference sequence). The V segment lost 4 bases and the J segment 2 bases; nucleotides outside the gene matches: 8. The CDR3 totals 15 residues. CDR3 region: CASSSTQDRTYEQYF. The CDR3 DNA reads TGTGCCAGCAGTTCCACTCAGGACAGGACCTACGAGCAGTACTTC.

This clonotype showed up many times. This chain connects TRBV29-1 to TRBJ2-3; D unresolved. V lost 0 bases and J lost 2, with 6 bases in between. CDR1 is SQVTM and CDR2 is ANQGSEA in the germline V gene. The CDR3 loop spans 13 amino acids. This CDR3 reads CSVEERNTDTQYF. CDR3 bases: TGCAGCGTTGAAGAGAGGAACACAGATACGCAGTATTTT.

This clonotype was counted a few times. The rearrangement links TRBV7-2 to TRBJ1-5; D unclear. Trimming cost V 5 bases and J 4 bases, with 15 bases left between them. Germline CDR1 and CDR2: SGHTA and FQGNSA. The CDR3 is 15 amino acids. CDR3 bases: TGTGCCAGCAGCCGAGGAATAGGGAAGAATCAGCCCCAGCATTTT. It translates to CASSRGIGKNQPQHF. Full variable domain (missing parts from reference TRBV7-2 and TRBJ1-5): GAGVSQSPSNKVTEKGKDVELRCDPISGHTALYWYRQSLGQGLEFLIYFQGNSAPDKSGLPSDRFSAERTGGSVSTLTIQRTQQEDSAVYLCASSRGIGKNQPQHFGDGTRLSIL.

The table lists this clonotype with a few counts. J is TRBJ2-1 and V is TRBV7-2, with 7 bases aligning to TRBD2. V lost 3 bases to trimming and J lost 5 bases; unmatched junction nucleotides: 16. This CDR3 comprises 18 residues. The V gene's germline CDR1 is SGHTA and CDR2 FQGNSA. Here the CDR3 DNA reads TGTGCCAGCAGCTTCCCAGGGTGGCCGGCGGGAGCCCACAATGAGCAGTTCTTC. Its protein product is CASSFPGWPAGAHNEQFF.

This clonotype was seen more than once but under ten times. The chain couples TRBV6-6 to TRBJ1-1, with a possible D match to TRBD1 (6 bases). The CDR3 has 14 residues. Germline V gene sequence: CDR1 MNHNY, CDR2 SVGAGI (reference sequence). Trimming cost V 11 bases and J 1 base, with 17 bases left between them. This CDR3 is CASYRVLSNTEAFF. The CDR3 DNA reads TGTGCCTCCTACAGGGTCTTGTCGAACACTGAAGCTTTCTTT.

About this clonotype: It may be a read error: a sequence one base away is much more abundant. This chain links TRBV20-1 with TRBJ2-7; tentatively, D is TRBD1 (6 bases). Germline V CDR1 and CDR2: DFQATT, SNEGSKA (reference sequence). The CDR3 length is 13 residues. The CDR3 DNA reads TGCAGTGCTAGAGATAGGGGGTCCTACGAGCGGTACTTC. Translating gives CSARDRGSYERYF.

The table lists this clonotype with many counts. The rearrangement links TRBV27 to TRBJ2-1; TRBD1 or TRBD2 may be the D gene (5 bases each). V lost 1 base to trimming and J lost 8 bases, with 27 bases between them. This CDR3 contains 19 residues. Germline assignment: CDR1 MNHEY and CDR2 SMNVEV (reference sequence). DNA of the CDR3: TGTGCCAGCAGTTTATTGGCAGGGAGTAGCCCTAAGGTCGTCGATGAGCAGTTCTTC. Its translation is CASSLLAGSSPKVVDEQFF.

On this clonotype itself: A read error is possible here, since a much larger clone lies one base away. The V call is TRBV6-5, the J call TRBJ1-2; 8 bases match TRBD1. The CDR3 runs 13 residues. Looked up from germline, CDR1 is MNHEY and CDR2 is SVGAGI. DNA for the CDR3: TGTGCCTGCAGGCCAGGGGGCTACTATGGCTACACCTTC. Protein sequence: CACRPGGYYGYTF.

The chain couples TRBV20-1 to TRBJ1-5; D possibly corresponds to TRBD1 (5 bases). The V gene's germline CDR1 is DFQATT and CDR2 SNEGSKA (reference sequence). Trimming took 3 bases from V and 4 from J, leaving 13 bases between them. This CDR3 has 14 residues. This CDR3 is CSARGLTENQPQHF. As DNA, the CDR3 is TGCAGTGCTAGGGGGCTCACGGAGAATCAGCCCCAGCATTTT.

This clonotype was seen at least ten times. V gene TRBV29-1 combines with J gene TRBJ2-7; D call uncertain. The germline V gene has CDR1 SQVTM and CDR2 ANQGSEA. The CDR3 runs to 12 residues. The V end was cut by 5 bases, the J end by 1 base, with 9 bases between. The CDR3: CSVLLVSYEQYF. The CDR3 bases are TGCAGCGTTTTATTAGTATCCTACGAGCAGTACTTC.

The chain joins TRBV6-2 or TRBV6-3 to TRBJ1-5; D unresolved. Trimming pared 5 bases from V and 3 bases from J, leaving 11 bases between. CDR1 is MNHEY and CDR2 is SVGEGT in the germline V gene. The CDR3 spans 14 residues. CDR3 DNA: TGTGCCAGCAGTGAAGTTTGGGACAATCAGCCCCAGCATTTT. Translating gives CASSEVWDNQPQHF.

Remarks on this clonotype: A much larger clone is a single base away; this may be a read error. The CDR3 protein is CSASDVSLETQFF. In nucleotides, the CDR3 is TGCAGTGCTAGTGACGTGTCACTCGAGACCCAGTTCTTC. The V gene is TRBV20-1, the J gene TRBJ2-1; D is uncertain. Per the germline V gene, CDR1 is DFQATT and CDR2 is SNEGSKA (reference sequence). V dropped 3 bases and J dropped 13 bases, with 19 bases sitting between them. This CDR3 spans 13 amino acids.

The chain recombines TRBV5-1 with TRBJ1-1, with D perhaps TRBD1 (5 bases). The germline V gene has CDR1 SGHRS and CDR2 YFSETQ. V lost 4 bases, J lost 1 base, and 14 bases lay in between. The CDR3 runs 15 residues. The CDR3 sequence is CASSPPTEKNTEAFF. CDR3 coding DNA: TGCGCCAGCAGCCCCCCGACAGAGAAGAACACTGAAGCTTTCTTT.

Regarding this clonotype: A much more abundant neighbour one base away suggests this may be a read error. The CDR3 region is CASSQGRIDRQYF. In DNA form, the CDR3 reads TGCGCCAGCAGCCAAGGTCGGATAGATAGGCAGTATTTT. The J gene is TRBJ2-3, the V gene TRBV4-1; the D is unclear. The CDR3 spans 13 residues. The germline gives CDR1 MGHRA, CDR2 YSYEKL.

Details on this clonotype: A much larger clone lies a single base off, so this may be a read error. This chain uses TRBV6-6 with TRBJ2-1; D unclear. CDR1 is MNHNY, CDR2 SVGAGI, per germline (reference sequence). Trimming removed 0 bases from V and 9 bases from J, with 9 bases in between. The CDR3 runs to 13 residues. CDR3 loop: CASSYSGEVEQFF. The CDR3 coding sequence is TGTGCCAGCAGTTACTCCGGAGAGGTTGAGCAGTTCTTC.

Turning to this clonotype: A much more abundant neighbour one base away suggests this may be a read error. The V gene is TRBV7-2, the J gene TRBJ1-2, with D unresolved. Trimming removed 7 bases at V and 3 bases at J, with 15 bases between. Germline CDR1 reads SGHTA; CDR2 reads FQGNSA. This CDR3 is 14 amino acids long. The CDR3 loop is CASNSPTRYYGYTF. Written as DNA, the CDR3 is TGTGCCAGCAACTCTCCTACGCGGTACTATGGCTACACCTTC.

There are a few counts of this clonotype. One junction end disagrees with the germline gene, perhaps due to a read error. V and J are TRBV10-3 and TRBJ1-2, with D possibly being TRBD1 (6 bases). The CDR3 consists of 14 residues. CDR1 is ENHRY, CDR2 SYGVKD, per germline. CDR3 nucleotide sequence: TGTGCCATCGGTGACGGGGGCGGAAAAGGGTACTACACCTTC. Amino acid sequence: CAIGDGGGKGYYTF.

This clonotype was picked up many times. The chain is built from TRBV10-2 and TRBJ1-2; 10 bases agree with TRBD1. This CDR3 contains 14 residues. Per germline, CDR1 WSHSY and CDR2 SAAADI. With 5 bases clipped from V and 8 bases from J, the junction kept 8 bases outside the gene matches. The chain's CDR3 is CASSPGTGVGGYTF. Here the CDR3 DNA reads TGCGCCAGCAGTCCCGGGACAGGGGTCGGCGGCTACACCTTC.

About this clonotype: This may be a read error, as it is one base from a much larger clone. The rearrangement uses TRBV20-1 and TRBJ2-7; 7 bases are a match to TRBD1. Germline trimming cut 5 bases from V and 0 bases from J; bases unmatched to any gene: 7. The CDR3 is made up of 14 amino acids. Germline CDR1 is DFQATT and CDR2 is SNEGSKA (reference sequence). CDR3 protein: CSAYSRGSSYEQYF. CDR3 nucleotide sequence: TGCAGTGCTTATAGCAGGGGGAGCTCCTACGAGCAGTACTTC.

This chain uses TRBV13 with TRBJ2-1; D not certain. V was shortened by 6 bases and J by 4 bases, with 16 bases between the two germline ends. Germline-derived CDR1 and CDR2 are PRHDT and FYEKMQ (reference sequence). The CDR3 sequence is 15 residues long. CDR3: CASSALGSTYNEQFF. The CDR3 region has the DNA TGTGCCAGCAGTGCCCTCGGAAGTACTTACAATGAGCAGTTCTTC.

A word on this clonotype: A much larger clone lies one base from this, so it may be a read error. CDR3 nucleotides: TGTGCCAGCAGCCCCTCGGGGTATCTGGACAATGAGCAGTACTTC. Translating gives CASSPSGYLDNEQYF. V gene TRBV12-3 or TRBV12-4 combines with J gene TRBJ2-7; the D call may be TRBD1 or TRBD2 (5 bases each). The CDR3 is 15 residues long. Trimming left V 6 bases short and J 7 bases short, with 22 bases between.